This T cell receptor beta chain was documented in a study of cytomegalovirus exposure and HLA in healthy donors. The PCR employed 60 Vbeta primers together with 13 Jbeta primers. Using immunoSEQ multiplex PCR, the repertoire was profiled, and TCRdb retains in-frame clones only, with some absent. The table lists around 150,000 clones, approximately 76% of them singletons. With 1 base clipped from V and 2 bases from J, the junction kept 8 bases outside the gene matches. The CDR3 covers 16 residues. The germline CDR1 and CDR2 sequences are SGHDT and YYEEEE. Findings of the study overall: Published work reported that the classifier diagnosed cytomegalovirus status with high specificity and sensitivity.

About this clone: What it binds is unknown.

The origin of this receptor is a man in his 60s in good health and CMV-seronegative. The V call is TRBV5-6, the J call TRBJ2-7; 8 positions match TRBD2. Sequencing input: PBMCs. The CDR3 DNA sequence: TGTGCCAGCAGCTTGTTCTCACTAGCGGCCCCCTACGAGCAGTACTTC. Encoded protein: CASSLFSLAAPYEQYF.